The 27 T cell receptor beta chains below all came from one sample that was sequenced in a study of beta chain features in type 1 diabetes. Expressed TCRB transcripts were sequenced because the isolated RNA had all been reverse transcribed beforehand. Clones were sequenced by immunoSEQ multiplex PCR, and TCRdb holds only the in-frame ones, with some missing. The profile shows a few hundred thousand clones, roughly an eighth of them singletons. Source material: naive CD4+ T cells from blood. The receptors come from a man aged 18 to 29 in good health.

The chain uses TRBV30 and TRBJ2-3, with D possibly TRBD1 on 6 matching bases. The CDR3 extends over 14 amino acids. Germline V gives CDR1 GTSNPN, CDR2 SVGIG (reference sequence). Trimming left V 5 bases short and J 1 base short, with 13 bases between. In DNA, the CDR3 is TGTGCCTGGGTTCACAGGGCCGGCACAGATACGCAGTATTTT. It specifies CAWVHRAGTDTQYF.

The chain carries TRBV7-2 and TRBJ1-1, with TRBD1 as a possible D gene (6 bases). Germline V gives CDR1 SGHTA, CDR2 FQGNSA. V dropped 8 bases and J dropped 1 base, with 11 bases sitting between them. The CDR3 totals 13 residues. The CDR3 DNA sequence: TGTGCCAGCGAAGGACAGCCGAACACTGAAGCTTTCTTT. Translating it yields CASEGQPNTEAFF.

This clone was counted between two and nine times. The chain combines TRBV4-3 with TRBJ2-4, with 9 bases aligning to TRBD1. The CDR3 sequence is 15 residues long. Germline assignment: CDR1 LGHNA and CDR2 YSLEER. V was clipped by 3 bases and J by 5 bases; unmatched bases: 5. CDR3 sequence reads: CASSQGQGFQNIQYF. The CDR3 DNA reads as TGCGCCAGCAGCCAGGGACAGGGCTTTCAAAACATTCAGTACTTC.

The chain joins TRBV7-3 to TRBJ2-1; D is unresolved. Germline loops: CDR1 SGHTA, CDR2 FQGTGA. V was trimmed by 4 bases and J by 0 bases, leaving 10 bases between them. This CDR3 is 15 amino acids long. CDR3 in DNA: TGTGCCAGCAGCTCTTCTTTGAGCTCCTACAATGAGCAGTTCTTC. Protein product: CASSSSLSSYNEQFF.

V is TRBV4-1 and J is TRBJ2-3, with D possibly being TRBD1 (6 bases). Germline V gene lookup returns CDR1 MGHRA and CDR2 YSYEKL. The CDR3 sequence is 15 residues long. V lost 6 bases and J lost 1, with 14 bases in between. The CDR3 sequence: CASSQTGFGTDTQYF. The CDR3 DNA sequence: TGCGCCAGCAGTCAAACAGGGTTCGGCACAGATACGCAGTATTTT.

There are a few counts of this clone. The CDR3 spells CASRARQGSEQYF. In DNA, the CDR3 is TGTGCCAGCAGAGCCAGACAGGGTTCGGAGCAGTACTTC. The genes are TRBV6-5 and TRBJ2-7; 7 bases fit TRBD1. Unmatched junction bases numbered 9, after V lost 6 bases and J lost 7 bases. In germline, CDR1 is MNHEY, CDR2 SVGAGI. The CDR3 totals 13 residues.

The chain couples TRBV11-3 to TRBJ2-7; 8 nucleotides match TRBD1. CDR3 size: 15 residues. Trimming removed 5 bases from V and 4 bases from J; junction bases left unmatched: 10. Germline loops: CDR1 SGHNT, CDR2 YENEEA. CDR3 DNA sequence: TGTGCCAGCAGCCCCGGACAGGGCGAGGGGTACGAGCAGTACTTC. Its protein is CASSPGQGEGYEQYF.

The V gene is TRBV7-6, the J gene TRBJ2-5; maybe TRBD1 (8 bases). CDR1 is SGHVS, CDR2 FNYEAQ, per germline. V was shortened by 5 bases and J by 5 bases, with 12 bases between the two germline ends. This CDR3 is built from 13 residues. The CDR3 loop is CASSTGGVETQYF. CDR3 bases: TGTGCCAGCAGCACAGGGGGGGTGGAGACCCAGTACTTC.

This clone came up a few times. CDR3 residues: CSVSTGGSNIQYF. The CDR3 DNA follows: TGCAGCGTTTCGACAGGGGGCTCGAACATTCAGTACTTC. The chain recombines TRBV29-1 with TRBJ2-4, with 10 nucleotides matching TRBD1. V gave up 5 bases and J gave up 7 bases; unmatched junction bases: 5. Germline CDR1 and CDR2: SQVTM and ANQGSEA. CDR3 length: 13 amino acids.

The chain carries TRBV27 and TRBJ2-3; D gene ambiguous. In germline, CDR1 is MNHEY, CDR2 SMNVEV (reference sequence). Trimming left V 3 bases short and J 1 base short, with 5 bases between. This CDR3 spans 13 amino acids. CDR3 coding DNA: TGTGCCAGCAGTTTTAGCCGCACAGATACGCAGTATTTT. It codes for CASSFSRTDTQYF.

This clone was picked up a small number of times. The V gene is TRBV5-4, the J gene TRBJ2-1, with 8 bases fitting TRBD1. Trimming took 3 bases from V and 14 from J; bases not matched to a gene: 13. CDR1 and CDR2 from the germline V gene are SGHNT and YYREEE (reference sequence). The CDR3 runs 14 residues. The CDR3, as DNA: TGTGCCAGCAGCTCGGGACAGGACACCCATAGGGAGTTCTTC. Residues: CASSSGQDTHREFF.

In its sample, this clone was seen a few times. Relative to the germline gene, one junction end is altered; a read error may explain this. The rearrangement links TRBV19 to TRBJ1-2, with 10 bases that match TRBD1. CDR3 length: 15 amino acids. CDR1 is LNHDA and CDR2 is SQIVND in the germline V gene (reference sequence). The CDR3 protein is CASSRTGGSNYGYTF. The CDR3 nucleotides are TGTGCCAGTAGTAGGACAGGGGGTTCTAATTATGGCTACACCTTC.

This clone was seen a handful of times. This chain connects TRBV7-8 to TRBJ1-1, with D perhaps TRBD1 (5 bases). V was clipped by 1 base and J by 0 bases, with 15 bases between them. CDR1 SGHVS and CDR2 FQNEAQ come from the germline V gene. This CDR3 has 17 residues. The CDR3 loop reads CASSLVGQGAVNTEAFF. CDR3 DNA sequence: TGTGCCAGCAGCTTAGTGGGGCAGGGCGCTGTGAACACTGAAGCTTTCTTT.

This clone was counted at least ten times. This chain joins TRBV13 and TRBJ2-7; TRBD2 is a possible D gene (5 bases). CDR3 length: 14 residues. V was cut by 2 bases and J by 2 bases, with 10 bases left in between. In germline, CDR1 is PRHDT, CDR2 FYEKMQ (reference sequence). CDR3: CASSLRWGAYEQYF. CDR3 sequence (DNA): TGTGCCAGCAGCTTAAGGTGGGGAGCCTACGAGCAGTACTTC.

This clone showed up just a few times. This chain joins TRBV7-2 and TRBJ2-5; TRBD1 aligns across 9 bases. Germline V gene lookup returns CDR1 SGHTA and CDR2 FQGNSA. CDR3 length equals 14 residues. The V segment lost 6 bases and the J segment 5 bases; nucleotides outside the gene matches: 7. In DNA, the CDR3 is TGTGCCAGCAGGAACAGGGGGCTCGAGGAGACCCAGTACTTC. Protein product: CASRNRGLEETQYF.

This chain connects TRBV19 to TRBJ1-2; the match to TRBD1 covers 7 bases. J lost 3 bases, V lost 3 bases, and 7 bases had no gene match. This CDR3 is 15 amino acids long. Germline V gene sequence: CDR1 LNHDA, CDR2 SQIVND (reference sequence). The CDR3 spells CASSIYGTADYGYTF. Here the CDR3 DNA reads TGTGCCAGTAGTATTTACGGGACAGCGGACTATGGCTACACCTTC.

This chain connects TRBV18 to TRBJ2-7; TRBD2 aligns across 10 bases. This CDR3 has 16 residues. Germline CDR1 and CDR2: KGHSH and LQKENI. The trim removed 5 bases at V and 4 bases at J, leaving 11 bases unmatched. CDR3 nucleotides: TGTGCCAGCTCATTGGCTAGCGGGAGTGGAAGGTACGAGCAGTACTTC. This codes for CASSLASGSGRYEQYF.

The sample holds a few counts of this clone. The chain combines TRBV28 with TRBJ1-1, with D perhaps matching TRBD1 (5 bases). Per germline, CDR1 MDHEN and CDR2 SYDVKM. The length of the CDR3 is 15 residues. The V and J ends lost 6 bases and 5 bases respectively, with 19 bases between them. The CDR3 bases are TGTGCCAGCAGCGGGGGGGGTAGCGGCCGGACTGAAGCTTTCTTT. Residues: CASSGGGSGRTEAFF.

The chain couples TRBV7-8 to TRBJ2-3; the match to TRBD2 covers 14 bases. The germline V gene encodes CDR1 SGHVS and CDR2 FQNEAQ. CDR3 size: 17 residues. Germline trimming cut 4 bases from V and 5 bases from J; bases unmatched to any gene: 8. The chain's CDR3 is CASSSPRTSGGRDTQYF. Written as DNA, the CDR3 is TGTGCCAGCAGCTCCCCCCGGACTAGCGGGGGGAGAGATACGCAGTATTTT.

This clone was observed many times. This chain connects TRBV30 to TRBJ2-5; a weak D match, TRBD1 (5 bases). Trimming left V 6 bases short and J 5 bases short, with 10 bases between. This CDR3 region has 11 residues. Looked up from germline, CDR1 is GTSNPN and CDR2 is SVGIG (reference sequence). The CDR3 here is CACRDPETQYF. The CDR3 DNA sequence: TGTGCCTGCAGGGATCCGGAGACCCAGTACTTC.

Only a few counts were recorded for this clone. V usage is TRBV4-3 and J usage is TRBJ1-1, with D possibly matching TRBD1 (6 bases). This CDR3 contains 15 residues. CDR1 and CDR2 from the germline V gene are LGHNA and YSLEER. The V end lost 1 base, the J end lost 0 bases, and 9 bases lay between the germline ends. The CDR3 is CASSQADRVNTEAFF. The CDR3 DNA reads TGCGCCAGCAGCCAAGCGGACAGAGTGAACACTGAAGCTTTCTTT.

The chain combines TRBV5-6 with TRBJ2-7, with a possible D match to TRBD1 (5 bases). The CDR3 length is 12 residues. CDR1 and CDR2 from the germline V gene are SGHDT and YYEEEE. V lost 3 bases and J 4 bases, leaving 8 bases between the germline ends. CDR3 nucleotide sequence: TGTGCCAGCAGCTCAGGGAATTACGAGCAGTACTTC. Residues: CASSSGNYEQYF.

The J gene is TRBJ2-5, the V gene TRBV30; D is uncertain. The CDR3 is 12 residues long. CDR1 is GTSNPN, CDR2 SVGIG, per germline (reference sequence). The germline V and J ends were trimmed by 5 bases and 3 bases, with 10 bases remaining between them. The CDR3 reads CAWDRTKETQYF. For the CDR3, the DNA is TGTGCCTGGGATAGAACTAAAGAGACCCAGTACTTC.

This clone was seen a few times. V is TRBV15 and J is TRBJ2-1; 12 bases align to TRBD2. CDR3 size: 17 residues. Germline CDR1 reads LNHNV; CDR2 reads YYDKDF (reference sequence). The V gene end was trimmed by 7 bases and the J gene end by 6 bases; junction bases not matched to a gene: 13. Written as DNA, the CDR3 is TGTGCCACCAAAAAGGACGGGACTAGCGGGCGCGCCAATGAGCAGTTCTTC. Amino acids: CATKKDGTSGRANEQFF.

The J gene is TRBJ2-7, the V gene TRBV6-5; 11 bases align to TRBD2. The CDR3 totals 15 residues. After removal of 6 bases from V and 1 base from J, the junction contained 5 bases not matched to a gene. CDR1 MNHEY and CDR2 SVGAGI come from the germline V gene. The CDR3 is CASRTGTSGSYEQYF. CDR3 coding DNA: TGTGCCAGCAGAACCGGGACTAGCGGATCCTACGAGCAGTACTTC.

There are a few counts of this clone. The chain carries TRBV6-1 and TRBJ2-5; 10 bases align to TRBD2. Germline V gene sequence: CDR1 MNHNS, CDR2 SASEGT. This CDR3 is built from 15 residues. V lost 7 bases to trimming and J lost 6 bases; unmatched junction nucleotides: 11. Written as DNA, the CDR3 is TGTGCCAGCACCGTTAGCGGGGGGATTACACAGACCCAGTACTTC. The encoded protein is CASTVSGGITQTQYF.

This clone was counted ten times or more. This chain joins TRBV14 and TRBJ2-5; the D is unclear. CDR1 SGHDN and CDR2 FVKESK come from the germline V gene. Trimming took 5 bases from V and 9 from J, leaving 10 bases between them. The CDR3 is made up of 11 amino acids. CDR3 DNA sequence: TGTGCCAGCAGCGCATCAACGGCCCAGTACTTC. It translates to CASSASTAQYF.